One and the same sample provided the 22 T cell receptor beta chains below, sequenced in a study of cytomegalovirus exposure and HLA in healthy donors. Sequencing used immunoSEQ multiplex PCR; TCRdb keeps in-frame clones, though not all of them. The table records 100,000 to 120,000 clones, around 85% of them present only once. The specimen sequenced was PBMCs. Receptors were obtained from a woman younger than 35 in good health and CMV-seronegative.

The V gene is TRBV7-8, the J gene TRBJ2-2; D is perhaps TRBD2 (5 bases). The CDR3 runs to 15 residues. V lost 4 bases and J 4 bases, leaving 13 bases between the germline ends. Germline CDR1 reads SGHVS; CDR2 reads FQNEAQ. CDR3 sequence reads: CASSSLLGSTGELFF. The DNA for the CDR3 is TGTGCCAGCAGCTCGCTTCTGGGGAGCACCGGGGAGCTGTTTTTT.

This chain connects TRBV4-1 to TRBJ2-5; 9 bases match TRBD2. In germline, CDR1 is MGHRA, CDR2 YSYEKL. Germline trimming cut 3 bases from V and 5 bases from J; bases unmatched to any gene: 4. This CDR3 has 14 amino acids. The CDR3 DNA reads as TGCGCCAGCAGCCAGTTAGCGGGGGTGGAGACCCAGTACTTC. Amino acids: CASSQLAGVETQYF.

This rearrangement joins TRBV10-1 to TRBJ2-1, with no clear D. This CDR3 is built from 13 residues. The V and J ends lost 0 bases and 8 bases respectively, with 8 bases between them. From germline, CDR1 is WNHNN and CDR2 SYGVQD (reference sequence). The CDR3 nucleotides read TGCGCCAGCAGTGAGTCCCGGTCCGATGAGCAGTTCTTC. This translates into CASSESRSDEQFF.

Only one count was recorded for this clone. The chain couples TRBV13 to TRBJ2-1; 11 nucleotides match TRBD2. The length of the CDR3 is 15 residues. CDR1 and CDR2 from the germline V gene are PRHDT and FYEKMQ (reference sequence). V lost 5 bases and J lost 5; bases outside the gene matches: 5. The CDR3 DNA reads TGTGCCAGCAGCCCGGGACTAGCGGTGAACAATGAGCAGTTCTTC. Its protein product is CASSPGLAVNNEQFF.

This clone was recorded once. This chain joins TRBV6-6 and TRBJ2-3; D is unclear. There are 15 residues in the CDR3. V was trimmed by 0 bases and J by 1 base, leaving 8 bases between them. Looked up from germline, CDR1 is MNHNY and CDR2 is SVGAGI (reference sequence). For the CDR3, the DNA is TGTGCCAGCAGTTACTCCGCGCGTGGCACAGATACGCAGTATTTT. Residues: CASSYSARGTDTQYF.

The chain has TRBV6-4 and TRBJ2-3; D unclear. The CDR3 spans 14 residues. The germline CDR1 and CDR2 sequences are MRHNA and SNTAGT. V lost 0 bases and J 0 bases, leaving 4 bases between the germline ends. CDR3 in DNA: TGTGCCAGCAGTGACTCGAGAAGCACAGATACGCAGTATTTT. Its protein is CASSDSRSTDTQYF.

The CDR3 loop is CASSGGRTTSTDTQYF. The DNA of the CDR3 is TGTGCCAGCAGCGGAGGACGGACAACTAGCACAGATACGCAGTATTTT. The V gene is TRBV9, the J gene TRBJ2-3; D possibly corresponds to TRBD1 (5 bases). Per the germline V gene, CDR1 is SGDLS and CDR2 is YYNGEE. The CDR3 sequence is 16 residues long. Trimming removed 3 bases at V and 0 bases at J, with 14 bases between.

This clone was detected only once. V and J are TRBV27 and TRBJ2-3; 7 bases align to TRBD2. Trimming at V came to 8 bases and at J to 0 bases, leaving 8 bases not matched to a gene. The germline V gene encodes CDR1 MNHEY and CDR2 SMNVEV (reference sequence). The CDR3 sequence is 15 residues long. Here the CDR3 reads CASLPLAVSTDTQYF. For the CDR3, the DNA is TGTGCCAGCTTACCTCTAGCGGTCAGCACAGATACGCAGTATTTT.

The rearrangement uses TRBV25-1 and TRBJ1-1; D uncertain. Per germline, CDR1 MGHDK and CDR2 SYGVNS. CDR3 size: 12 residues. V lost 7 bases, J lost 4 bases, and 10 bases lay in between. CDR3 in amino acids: CASTGSGTEAFF. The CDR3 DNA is TGTGCCAGCACTGGGTCGGGCACTGAAGCTTTCTTT.

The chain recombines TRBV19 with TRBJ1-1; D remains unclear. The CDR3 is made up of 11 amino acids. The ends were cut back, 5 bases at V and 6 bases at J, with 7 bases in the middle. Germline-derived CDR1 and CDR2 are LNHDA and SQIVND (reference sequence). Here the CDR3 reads CASSELAEAFF. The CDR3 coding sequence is TGTGCCAGTAGTGAATTAGCTGAAGCTTTCTTT.

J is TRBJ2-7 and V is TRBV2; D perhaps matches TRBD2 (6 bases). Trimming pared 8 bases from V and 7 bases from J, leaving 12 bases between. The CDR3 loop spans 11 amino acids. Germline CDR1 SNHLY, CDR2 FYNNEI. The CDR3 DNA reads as TGTGCCAGCCACCACGGGGGTGAGCAGTACTTC. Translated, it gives CASHHGGEQYF. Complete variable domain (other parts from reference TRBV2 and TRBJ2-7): EPEVTQTPSHQVTQMGQEVILRCVPISNHLYFYWYRQILGQKVEFLVSFYNNEISEKSEIFDDQFSVERPDGSNFTLKIRSTKLEDSAMYFCASHHGGEQYFGPGTRLTVT.

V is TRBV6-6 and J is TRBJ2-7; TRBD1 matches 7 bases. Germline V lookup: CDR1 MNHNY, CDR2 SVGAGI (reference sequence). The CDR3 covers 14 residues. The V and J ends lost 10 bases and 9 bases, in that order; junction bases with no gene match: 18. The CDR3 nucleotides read TGTGCCACCAGCGCCCTGGACAGGTACTTCGGGCAGTACTTC. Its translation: CATSALDRYFGQYF.

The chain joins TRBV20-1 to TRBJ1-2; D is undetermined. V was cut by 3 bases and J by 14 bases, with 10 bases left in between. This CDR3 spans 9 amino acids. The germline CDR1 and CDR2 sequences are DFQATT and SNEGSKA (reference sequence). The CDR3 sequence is CSAREGRTF. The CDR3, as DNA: TGCAGTGCTAGGGAGGGTAGGACCTTC.

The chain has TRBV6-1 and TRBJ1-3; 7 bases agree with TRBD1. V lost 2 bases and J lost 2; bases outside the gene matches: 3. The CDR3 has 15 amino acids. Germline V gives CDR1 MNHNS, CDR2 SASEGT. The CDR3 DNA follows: TGTGCCAGCAGTGAATCGACAGGGACTGGAAACACCATATATTTT. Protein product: CASSESTGTGNTIYF.

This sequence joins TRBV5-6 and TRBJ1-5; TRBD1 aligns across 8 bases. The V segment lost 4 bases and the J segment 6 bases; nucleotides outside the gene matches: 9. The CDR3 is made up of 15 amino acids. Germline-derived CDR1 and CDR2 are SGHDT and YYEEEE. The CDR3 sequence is CASSLRTGQGQPQHF. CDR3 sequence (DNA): TGTGCCAGCAGCCTACGGACAGGGCAAGGTCAGCCCCAGCATTTT. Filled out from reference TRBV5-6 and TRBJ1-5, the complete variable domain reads DAGVTQSPTHLIKTRGQQVTLRCSPKSGHDTVSWYQQALGQGPQFIFQYYEEEERQRGNFPDRFSGHQFPNYSSELNVNALLLGDSALYLCASSLRTGQGQPQHFGDGTRLSIL.

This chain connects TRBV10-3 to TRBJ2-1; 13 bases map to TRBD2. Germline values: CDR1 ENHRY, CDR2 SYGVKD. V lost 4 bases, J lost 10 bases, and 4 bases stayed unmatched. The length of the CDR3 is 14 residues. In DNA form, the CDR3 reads TGTGCCATCAGTGGACTAGCGGGGGGTGGGGAGCAGTTCTTC. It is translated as CAISGLAGGGEQFF.

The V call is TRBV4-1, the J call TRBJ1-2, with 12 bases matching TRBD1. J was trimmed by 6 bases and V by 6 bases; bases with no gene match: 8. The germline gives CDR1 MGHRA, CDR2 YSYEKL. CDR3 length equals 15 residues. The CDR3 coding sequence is TGCGCCAGCAGGCGAACCGGGACAGGGGGCGATGGCTACACCTTC. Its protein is CASRRTGTGGDGYTF.

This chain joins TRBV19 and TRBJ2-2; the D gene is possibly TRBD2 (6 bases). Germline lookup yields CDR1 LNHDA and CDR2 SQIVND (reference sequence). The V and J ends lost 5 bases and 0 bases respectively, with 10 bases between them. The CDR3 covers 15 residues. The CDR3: CASSRSGPNTGELFF. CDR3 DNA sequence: TGTGCCAGTAGTCGTAGCGGCCCGAACACCGGGGAGCTGTTTTTT.

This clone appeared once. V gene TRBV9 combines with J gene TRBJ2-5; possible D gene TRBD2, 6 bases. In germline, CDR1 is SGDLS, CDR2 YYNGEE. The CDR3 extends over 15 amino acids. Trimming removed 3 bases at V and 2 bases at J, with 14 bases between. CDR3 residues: CASSERGLGQETQYF. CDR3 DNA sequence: TGTGCCAGCAGCGAACGGGGACTTGGACAAGAGACCCAGTACTTC.

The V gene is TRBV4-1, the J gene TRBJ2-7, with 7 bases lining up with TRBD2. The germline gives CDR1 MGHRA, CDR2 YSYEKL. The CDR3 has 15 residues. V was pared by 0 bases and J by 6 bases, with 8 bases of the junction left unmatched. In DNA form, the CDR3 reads TGCGCCAGCAGCCAAGACAGGACTAGTCTCCTCGAGCAGTACTTC. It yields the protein CASSQDRTSLLEQYF.

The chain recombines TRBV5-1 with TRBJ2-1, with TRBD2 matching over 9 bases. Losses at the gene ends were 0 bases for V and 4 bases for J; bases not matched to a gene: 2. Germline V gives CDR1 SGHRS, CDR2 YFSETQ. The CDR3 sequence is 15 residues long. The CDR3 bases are TGCGCCAGCAGCTTGGTAGCGGGGGATTACAATGAGCAGTTCTTC. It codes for CASSLVAGDYNEQFF.

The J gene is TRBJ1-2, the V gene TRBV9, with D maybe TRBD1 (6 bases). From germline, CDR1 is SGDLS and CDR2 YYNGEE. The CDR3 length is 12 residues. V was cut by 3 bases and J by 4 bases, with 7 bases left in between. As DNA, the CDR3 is TGTGCCAGCAGCGCCAGGGGCTATGGCTACACCTTC. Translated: CASSARGYGYTF.